The source of this T cell receptor (beta chain) is a study of T cells expressing NK-cell markers. Study-level information: In the group of eight sequenced donors, seven were HCMV-seropositive and one was seronegative.

This CDR3 has 16 amino acids. Looked up from germline, CDR1 is MDHEN and CDR2 is SYDVKM. Note on this clonotype: No antigen is known for it.

General observations from the study: There remained a lack of clarity about HCMV specificity of expanded NKG2C+ T cell clones.

UMI-tagged 5'RACE template switching yielded the TCR beta cDNA. No DNA is given; TCRdb re-called the 5' RACE reads and lists each CDR3 protein once. Its table records some 410,000 distinct CDR3 sequences. Sample: blood T cells: a sorted CD56 or NKG2C T cell subset, CD4+ or CD8+ T cells, or bulk PBMC T cells (not recorded which). The origin of this receptor is a woman aged 18 to 75 in good health. The rearrangement joins TRBV28 to TRBJ2-1; TCRdb proposes TRBD1, but this gene call is untestable without DNA. The CDR3: CASFAAGTQSYNEQFF.